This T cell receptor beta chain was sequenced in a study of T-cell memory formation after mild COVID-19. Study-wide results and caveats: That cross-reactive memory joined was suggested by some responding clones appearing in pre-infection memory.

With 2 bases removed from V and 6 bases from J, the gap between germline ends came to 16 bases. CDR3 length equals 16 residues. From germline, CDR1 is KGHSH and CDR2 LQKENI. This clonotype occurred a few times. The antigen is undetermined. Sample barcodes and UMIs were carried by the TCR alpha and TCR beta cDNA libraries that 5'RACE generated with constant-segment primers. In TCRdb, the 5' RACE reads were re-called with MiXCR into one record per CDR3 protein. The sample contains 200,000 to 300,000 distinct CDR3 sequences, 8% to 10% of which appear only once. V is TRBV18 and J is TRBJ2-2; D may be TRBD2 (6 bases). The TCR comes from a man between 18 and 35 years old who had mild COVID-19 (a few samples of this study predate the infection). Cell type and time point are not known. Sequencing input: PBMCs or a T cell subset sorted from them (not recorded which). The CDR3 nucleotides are TGTGCCAGCTCACCATCTCAGGGAGGCGTACCCGGGGAGCTGTTTTTT. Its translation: CASSPSQGGVPGELFF.